These 8 T cell receptor beta chains were sequenced from one sample in a study of T-cell memory formation after mild COVID-19. One entry per CDR3 protein results from TCRdb running MiXCR on the 5' RACE reads. The sample holds approximately 150,000 distinct CDR3 sequences, around 21% seen once. Sequencing input: PBMCs or a T cell subset sorted from them (not recorded which). The receptors stem from an adult woman who had mild COVID-19 (a few samples of this study predate the infection). Cell type and time point are not known.

This clonotype has only a few counts. The chain uses TRBV12-3 or TRBV12-4 and TRBJ2-2; 7 bases agree with TRBD1. The V gene end was trimmed by 7 bases and the J gene end by 6 bases; junction bases not matched to a gene: 5. The CDR3 contains 13 residues. The CDR3 nucleotides are TGTGCCAGCACCTATCAGGGGGCCGGGGAGCTGTTTTTT. The encoded protein is CASTYQGAGELFF.

This chain joins TRBV7-2 and TRBJ2-7; D uncertain. V shed 4 bases and J shed 6 bases, with 16 bases lying between them. CDR3 length equals 14 residues. The germline V gene encodes CDR1 SGHTA and CDR2 FQGNSA. The CDR3 nucleotides are TGTGCCAGCAGCTCCCGGACGTCAATACCCGAGCAGTACTTC. This gives the protein CASSSRTSIPEQYF.

V is TRBV7-8 and J is TRBJ2-1, with 10 bases fitting TRBD1. Trimming cost V 4 bases and J 8 bases; bases outside gene matches: 11. Germline CDR1 is SGHVS and CDR2 is FQNEAQ. The CDR3 covers 16 residues. CDR3 nucleotide sequence: TGTGCCAGCAGCTCCACGAGGACAGGGGGTTGGCATGAGCAGTTCTTC. Protein sequence: CASSSTRTGGWHEQFF.

Only a few counts were recorded for this clonotype. The V call is TRBV5-1, the J call TRBJ2-6; possibly TRBD1 for D (6 bases). The CDR3 loop spans 16 amino acids. Looked up from germline, CDR1 is SGHRS and CDR2 is YFSETQ. Trimming cost V 3 bases and J 0 bases, with 10 bases left between them. The CDR3 region is CASSWTASSGANVLTF. Here the CDR3 DNA reads TGCGCCAGCAGCTGGACAGCCAGCTCTGGGGCCAACGTCCTGACTTTC.

This sequence joins TRBV5-1 and TRBJ2-5; TRBD1 is a possible D gene (5 bases). Trimming took 4 bases from V and 5 from J, leaving 15 bases between them. In germline, CDR1 is SGHRS, CDR2 YFSETQ. The CDR3 sequence is 14 residues long. The CDR3 is CASSPQTARETQYF. In nucleotides, the CDR3 is TGCGCCAGCAGCCCGCAGACAGCCCGGGAGACCCAGTACTTC.

This clonotype was seen more than once but under ten times. This chain links TRBV6-2 or TRBV6-3 with TRBJ2-1, with 9 bases matching TRBD2. Losses at the gene ends were 4 bases for V and 1 base for J; bases not matched to a gene: 11. CDR1 is MNHEY, CDR2 SVGEGT, per germline. There are 18 residues in the CDR3. The DNA of the CDR3 is TGTGCCAGCAGTTCCTGGGGGGTAGCGGGAGTGTCCTACAATGAGCAGTTCTTC. Protein product: CASSSWGVAGVSYNEQFF.

This clonotype showed up just a few times. The V gene is TRBV18, the J gene TRBJ2-3; 11 bases fit TRBD1. The CDR3 spans 17 residues. The germline CDR1 and CDR2 sequences are KGHSH and LQKENI. Trimming cost V 1 base and J 4 bases; bases outside gene matches: 7. The CDR3 DNA sequence: TGTGCCAGCTCACCACTCTGGACAGGGGGCGCGTCAGATACGCAGTATTTT. The encoded protein is CASSPLWTGGASDTQYF.

This clonotype was detected only a few times. The chain couples TRBV24-1 to TRBJ2-3; D gene ambiguous. Germline values: CDR1 KGHDR, CDR2 SFDVKD. V shed 5 bases and J shed 2 bases, with 13 bases lying between them. The CDR3 is 15 residues long. The CDR3 sequence: CATSAQLSTTDTQYF. DNA for the CDR3: TGTGCCACCAGTGCGCAGCTCTCGACCACAGATACGCAGTATTTT.